The clone carrying this T cell receptor (beta chain) came up a few times. Its cognate antigen is unknown. This specimen comes from a study of lung T cells in sarcoidosis with Löfgren's syndrome. Study-level information: Repertoire analyses centered on Löfgren's syndrome patients.

Unmatched junction bases numbered 7, after V lost 1 base and J lost 3 bases. This CDR3 has 16 amino acids. Germline CDR1 reads MGHRA; CDR2 reads YSYEKL. Study-level results: Multiple Löfgren's syndrome patients reportedly shared TRAV12-1 and TRBV2 CDR3 motifs.

TCRdb passed the reads through MiXCR, listing each CDR3 protein once. The repertoire holds roughly 63,000 distinct CDR3 sequences, with approximately 22% as singletons. This sequence was found in a human donor with sarcoidosis (Löfgren's syndrome or another form), or a control subject (not recorded which). Sequencing was carried out using CD4+ T cells from PBMCs. The chain carries TRBV4-1 and TRBJ1-1; TRBD1 aligns across 8 bases. The CDR3 spells CASSQGTGTGDTEAFF. CDR3 nucleotides: TGCGCCAGCAGCCAAGGGACAGGGACGGGGGACACTGAAGCTTTCTTT.